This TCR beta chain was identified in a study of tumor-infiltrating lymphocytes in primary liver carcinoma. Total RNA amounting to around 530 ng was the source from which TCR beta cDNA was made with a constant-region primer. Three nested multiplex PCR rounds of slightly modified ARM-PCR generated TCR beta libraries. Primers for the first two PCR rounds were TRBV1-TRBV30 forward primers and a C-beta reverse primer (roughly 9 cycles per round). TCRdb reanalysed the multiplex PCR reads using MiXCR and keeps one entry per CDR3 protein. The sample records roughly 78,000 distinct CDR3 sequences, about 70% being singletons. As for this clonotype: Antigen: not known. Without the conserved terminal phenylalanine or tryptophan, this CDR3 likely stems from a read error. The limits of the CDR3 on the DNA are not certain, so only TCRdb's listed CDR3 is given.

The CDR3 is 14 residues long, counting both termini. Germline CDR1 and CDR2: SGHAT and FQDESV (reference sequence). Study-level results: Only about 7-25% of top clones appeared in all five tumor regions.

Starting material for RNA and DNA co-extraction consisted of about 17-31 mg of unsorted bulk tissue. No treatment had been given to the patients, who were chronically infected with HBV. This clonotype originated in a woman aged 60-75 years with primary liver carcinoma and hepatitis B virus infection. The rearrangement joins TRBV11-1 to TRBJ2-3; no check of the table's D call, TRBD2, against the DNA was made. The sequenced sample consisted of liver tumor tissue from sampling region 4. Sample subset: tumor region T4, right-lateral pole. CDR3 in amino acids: CASSFRQRAGESHL.